A selection of T cell receptor beta chains follows, all from one sample in a study of blood T cell repertoires in COVID-19. This table comes from immunoSEQ multiplex PCR, and its TCRdb copy is limited to in-frame clones, with some not included. The sample contains about 220,000 clones, approximately 85% of which appear only once. The sample was peripheral blood. Source of these receptors: a woman aged 65 to 85 with COVID-19, enrolled during active disease. The conserved cysteine and the conserved F or W are not part of the CDR3 here. A D gene is named only where the DNA matches it firmly.

TRBV7-2	TRBD1	ASSSGTGAYNEQF
TRBV2	TRBD1	ASTRTGLIWSSPLH
TRBV11-2	TRBD2	ASSLELAGVGEQF
TRBV25-1	-	ASSVGARNTGELF
TRBV20-1	-	SASLAGRTEAF
TRBV27	-	ASSSSEQELF
TRBV7-2	-	ASSLSTGIPYGYT
TRBV29-1	-	SVARGDPSYEQY
TRBV5-5	TRBD1	ASSRLQGRSTGELF
TRBV5-3	-	ARSPAVAYYNEQF
TRBV5-1	-	ASSLEGHQPQH
TRBV30	TRBD1	AWAGTGVYNEQF
TRBV5-6	-	ASSLTRERAYEQY
TRBV10-3	TRBD2	ATRTSGMLYEQY
TRBV13	-	ASSFRVQIPDTQY
TRBV6-5	-	ASGYQRNSPLH
TRBV11-2	-	ASSFEVQETQY
TRBV5-1	TRBD2	ASSPTSGREETQY
TRBV7-2	TRBD1	ASSLVQGNYGYT
TRBV24-1	-	ATSGGDLYGYT
TRBV20-1	TRBD2	SASKTSGRGGEQY
TRBV5-1	TRBD2	ASSSGGGYEQF
TRBV7-9	-	ASSLGVAAETQY
TRBV7-6	TRBD2	ASSAGTSGSFEQY
TRBV24-1	TRBD1	ATSDSGGGRSGYT
TRBV6-5	-	ASGGREGSYGYT
TRBV28	-	ASHRYPNYGYT
TRBV18	-	ASSLGSLNTGELF
TRBV4-1	TRBD2	ASSQVGSGSRNEQF
TRBV6-2/TRBV6-3	-	ASSLSFSGGVRSYEQY
TRBV19	TRBD1	ASSIWQGATNEKLF
TRBV4-2	TRBD2	ASSPEPLAGQETQY
TRBV5-4	-	ASSGAGSEQF
TRBV27	-	ASSFGWSTEAF
TRBV5-4	TRBD2	ASSYPGTSGRARTDTQY
TRBV18	TRBD1	ASSPKGQGTGNTIY
TRBV29-1	TRBD1	SGGTGPNTEAF
TRBV7-9	-	ASSWTGRVEQY
TRBV28	TRBD2	ASTPRGLAGVSSYNEQF
TRBV6-6	TRBD2	ASSRGLAERYGLNNEQF
TRBV7-2	-	ASSSRQVNTEAF
TRBV6-5	TRBD1	ASSHTGVGTEAF
TRBV6-2/TRBV6-3	-	ASSYYSEQY
TRBV7-2	TRBD1	ASSQQGWYEQY
TRBV18	-	ASSPLARYEQY
TRBV3-1/TRBV3-2	-	ASSQVAPIPYYTEAF
TRBV7-8	-	ASSPPAGSGNTIY